A single sample gave rise to the 21 T cell receptor beta chains below, sequenced in a study of shared clonotypes between healthy human individuals. This table comes from immunoSEQ multiplex PCR, and its TCRdb copy is limited to in-frame clones, with some not included. The data hold approximately 2.5 million clones, with approximately 92% observed a single time. The sequenced sample was naive CD4+ T cells sorted from blood. Subset noted: CD45RA+ positively selected. These receptors were taken from a man between 18 and 35 years old in good health.

This chain links TRBV4-1 with TRBJ1-2, with 10 bases that match TRBD1. With V trimmed by 4 bases and J by 5 bases, 7 bases remained unmatched. Per the germline V gene, CDR1 is MGHRA and CDR2 is YSYEKL. The CDR3 is 15 amino acids. The CDR3 loop reads CASSRDRGPIYGYTF. The DNA for the CDR3 is TGCGCCAGCAGCCGAGACAGGGGGCCCATATATGGCTACACCTTC.

The V gene is TRBV5-6, the J gene TRBJ2-7; D may be TRBD1 (6 bases). CDR1 SGHDT and CDR2 YYEEEE come from the germline V gene. This CDR3 contains 14 residues. Between the trimmed V and J ends, which lost 4 bases and 0 bases, there was a span of 11 bases. The DNA for the CDR3 is TGTGCCAGCAGCAAAACAGGGAGCTCCTACGAGCAGTACTTC. Amino acid sequence: CASSKTGSSYEQYF.

The chain has TRBV27 and TRBJ1-6, with D possibly matching TRBD1 (5 bases). The germline V and J ends were trimmed by 4 bases and 7 bases, with 11 bases remaining between them. The CDR3 length is 14 residues. Germline V gives CDR1 MNHEY, CDR2 SMNVEV (reference sequence). The chain's CDR3 is CASSSVTVNSPLHF. The CDR3 region has the DNA TGTGCCAGCAGTTCGGTGACAGTAAATTCACCCCTCCACTTT.

The V gene is TRBV18, the J gene TRBJ2-7, with 12 bases fitting TRBD1. V lost 6 bases, J lost 6 bases, and 12 bases stayed unmatched. The CDR3 is 16 residues long. CDR1 is KGHSH and CDR2 is LQKENI in the germline V gene. CDR3 region: CASSAPGQGATGEQYF. The CDR3 DNA sequence: TGTGCCAGCTCTGCCCCGGGACAGGGGGCGACCGGCGAGCAGTACTTC.

For the CDR3, the DNA is TGTGCCAGCAGCTTGGCGATACTGGGAAGCACAGATACGCAGTATTTT. Translating it yields CASSLAILGSTDTQYF. The V call is TRBV11-1, the J call TRBJ2-3; D is unclear. This CDR3 contains 16 residues. CDR1 is SGHAT and CDR2 is FQDESV in the germline V gene (reference sequence). Trimming left V 3 bases short and J 0 bases short, with 13 bases between.

The chain is built from TRBV30 and TRBJ1-1, with TRBD1 as a possible D gene (6 bases). The V gene's germline CDR1 is GTSNPN and CDR2 SVGIG (reference sequence). This CDR3 comprises 15 residues. V shed 2 bases and J shed 0 bases, with 13 bases lying between them. The CDR3 here is CAWSKGGPMNTEAFF. The CDR3 DNA reads TGTGCCTGGAGTAAAGGGGGACCTATGAACACTGAAGCTTTCTTT.

The gene calls are TRBV28 and TRBJ2-1; 7 bases are a match to TRBD2. The CDR3 extends over 12 amino acids. Germline loops: CDR1 MDHEN, CDR2 SYDVKM. Germline trimming cut 1 base from V and 9 bases from J; bases unmatched to any gene: 0. The CDR3 region has the DNA TGTGCCAGCAGTTTATCGGGGGGTGAGCAGTTCTTC. Protein sequence: CASSLSGGEQFF.

In the case of this clone: The sample contains more than one DNA sequence encoding this CDR3. The rearrangement uses TRBV30 and TRBJ2-7; D perhaps matches TRBD1 (5 bases). V was trimmed by 1 base and J by 2 bases, leaving 9 bases between them. From germline, CDR1 is GTSNPN and CDR2 SVGIG (reference sequence). The CDR3 is 13 amino acids. For the CDR3, the DNA is TGTGCCTGGAGTGGACAGCAACCCTACGAGCAGTACTTC. Amino acid sequence: CAWSGQQPYEQYF.

This clone was observed a single time. The sample has other DNA sequences that encode this CDR3 too. The chain recombines TRBV19 with TRBJ2-2; 8 nucleotides match TRBD1. Trimming cost V 4 bases and J 2 bases; bases outside gene matches: 3. The CDR3 sequence is 15 residues long. The germline V gene encodes CDR1 LNHDA and CDR2 SQIVND (reference sequence). The CDR3 loop is CASSTGQENTGELFF. CDR3 coding DNA: TGTGCCAGTAGTACGGGACAGGAAAACACCGGGGAGCTGTTTTTT. Full variable domain (rest looked up from reference TRBV19 and TRBJ2-2): DGGITQSPKYLFRKEGQNVTLSCEQNLNHDAMYWYRQDPGQGLRLIYYSQIVNDFQKGDIAEGYSVSREKKESFPLTVTSAQKNPTAFYLCASSTGQENTGELFFGEGSRLTVL.

The chain couples TRBV5-4 to TRBJ2-1, with 7 positions matching TRBD2. The CDR3 length is 15 residues. Per germline, CDR1 SGHNT and CDR2 YYREEE (reference sequence). J lost 5 bases, V lost 4 bases, and 9 bases had no gene match. The chain's CDR3 is CASSIPGTTHNEQFF. In DNA, the CDR3 is TGTGCCAGCAGCATCCCCGGGACTACCCACAATGAGCAGTTCTTC.

A word on this clone: In the same sample, other DNA sequences code for this CDR3. The gene calls are TRBV5-1 and TRBJ2-5; D call uncertain. The V end was cut by 0 bases, the J end by 5 bases, with 8 bases between. Germline CDR1 is SGHRS and CDR2 is YFSETQ. The CDR3 consists of 13 residues. In nucleotides, the CDR3 is TGCGCCAGCAGCTTGGGGCCACTCGAGACCCAGTACTTC. Translated: CASSLGPLETQYF.

The chain recombines TRBV2 with TRBJ2-6, with 7 nucleotides matching TRBD1. CDR3 length equals 16 residues. V dropped 6 bases and J dropped 0; count of bases not matched to a gene: 5. Per germline, CDR1 SNHLY and CDR2 FYNNEI. The CDR3 DNA reads as TGTGCCAGCAGCCGGGACAGACCCTCTGGGGCCAACGTCCTGACTTTC. It specifies CASSRDRPSGANVLTF.

The V gene is TRBV7-2, the J gene TRBJ1-3; 8 bases are shared with TRBD1. The V and J ends lost 1 base and 4 bases, in that order; junction bases with no gene match: 6. CDR1 and CDR2 from the germline V gene are SGHTA and FQGNSA. The CDR3 is 16 residues long. CDR3 sequence reads: CASSLGQGATGNTIYF. For the CDR3, the DNA is TGTGCCAGCAGCTTAGGTCAGGGGGCGACCGGAAACACCATATATTTT.

The genes are TRBV6-6 and TRBJ1-1; 8 bases are shared with TRBD1. Germline CDR1 reads MNHNY; CDR2 reads SVGAGI (reference sequence). J was trimmed by 6 bases and V by 6 bases; bases with no gene match: 9. The CDR3 is made up of 14 amino acids. The CDR3 sequence: CASSSAGGRAEAFF. DNA of the CDR3: TGTGCCAGCAGCTCCGCAGGGGGCCGGGCTGAAGCTTTCTTT.

This clone appeared once. V and J are TRBV7-9 and TRBJ2-7; 7 bases are a match to TRBD1. Germline V gene data show CDR1 as SEHNR and CDR2 as FQNEAQ (reference sequence). Losses at the gene ends were 5 bases for V and 6 bases for J; bases not matched to a gene: 13. CDR3 length equals 15 residues. CDR3 region: CASSAGTTAGGEQYF. The CDR3 DNA reads TGTGCCAGCAGCGCCGGGACCACGGCAGGGGGCGAGCAGTACTTC.

CDR3 loop: CASSPWRLAGDNEQFF. CDR3 nucleotide sequence: TGTGCCAGCAGCCCCTGGCGACTAGCGGGAGACAATGAGCAGTTCTTC. The rearrangement uses TRBV7-2 and TRBJ2-1; 12 nucleotides agree with TRBD2. Germline assignment: CDR1 SGHTA and CDR2 FQGNSA. The CDR3 covers 16 residues. V shed 5 bases and J 5 bases; nucleotides not matched to a gene: 7.

The chain employs TRBV6-5 and TRBJ1-1; D remains unclear. The CDR3 covers 13 residues. The V gene lost 2 bases and the J gene lost 8 bases, with 12 bases spanning the gap. The germline V gene has CDR1 MNHEY and CDR2 SVGAGI. The CDR3 loop is CASSYEPDIEAFF. CDR3 nucleotides: TGTGCCAGCAGTTACGAGCCAGATATCGAAGCTTTCTTT.

The V call is TRBV5-1, the J call TRBJ2-7; 9 bases fit TRBD1. The CDR3 covers 17 residues. Germline V gene sequence: CDR1 SGHRS, CDR2 YFSETQ. V lost 1 base to trimming and J lost 4 bases; unmatched junction nucleotides: 12. CDR3 in amino acids: CASSLLSGGTGRYEQYF. In DNA form, the CDR3 reads TGCGCCAGCAGCTTGTTGTCGGGTGGGACAGGGAGGTACGAGCAGTACTTC. Drawing the rest from reference TRBV5-1 and TRBJ2-7, the complete variable domain is KAGVTQTPRYLIKTRGQQVTLSCSPISGHRSVSWYQQTPGQGLQFLFEYFSETQRNKGNFPGRFSGRQFSNSRSEMNVSTLELGDSALYLCASSLLSGGTGRYEQYFGPGTRLTVT.

V gene TRBV6-4 combines with J gene TRBJ2-7; 10 bases map to TRBD1. Germline loops: CDR1 MRHNA, CDR2 SNTAGT. J lost 4 bases, V lost 4 bases, and 7 bases had no gene match. The CDR3 spans 15 residues. DNA for the CDR3: TGTGCCAGCAGTGTCCAGCCGGGACAGGGGTACGAGCAGTACTTC. Residues: CASSVQPGQGYEQYF.

V gene TRBV30 combines with J gene TRBJ1-2, with 8 bases fitting TRBD1. The trim removed 7 bases at V and 8 bases at J, leaving 9 bases unmatched. The germline V gene encodes CDR1 GTSNPN and CDR2 SVGIG (reference sequence). The CDR3 loop spans 12 amino acids. The CDR3 region is CASSSGGAGYTF. DNA for the CDR3: TGTGCCTCGTCCTCAGGGGGCGCGGGCTACACCTTC. The whole variable domain, filled in from reference TRBV30 and TRBJ1-2, reads SQTIHQWPATLVQPVGSPLSLECTVEGTSNPNLYWYRQAAGRGLQLLFYSVGIGQISSEVPQNLSASRPQDRQFILSSKKLLLSDSGFYLCASSSGGAGYTFGSGTRLTVV.

The rearrangement uses TRBV2 and TRBJ2-3; no definite D call. The CDR3 length is 13 residues. V was shortened by 10 bases and J by 2 bases, with 13 bases between the two germline ends. The germline CDR1 and CDR2 sequences are SNHLY and FYNNEI. This CDR3 is CATRKSITDTQYF. CDR3 bases: TGTGCCACGAGGAAATCCATCACAGATACGCAGTATTTT.